This T cell receptor beta chain was sequenced in a study of blood T cell repertoires in COVID-19. Across the study: Material from acute and convalescent COVID-19 was sourced from the United States, Italy and Spain.

Profiling relied on immunoSEQ multiplex PCR, and the TCRdb table lists in-frame clones only, not all of them. The sample consists of around 300,000 clones, 90% of them appearing once. This clone came up a few times. CDR1 is MDHEN and CDR2 is SYDVKM in the germline V gene. The CDR3 consists of 14 residues. V lost 7 bases, J lost 4 bases, and 16 bases lay in between. This chain links TRBV28 with TRBJ1-1; possible D gene TRBD1, 5 bases. This sequence was found in a woman between 35 and 50 years old with COVID-19, enrolled during active disease. The sample consisted of peripheral blood. CDR3 coding DNA: TGTGCCAGCACCAGACAGCTACGCAGCACTGAAGCTTTCTTT. Residues: CASTRQLRSTEAFF.